The T cell receptor (beta chain) described here comes from a study of T cell repertoires in cytomegalovirus infection. Study at large: Carrying CMV and the relevant HLA type showed in public TCR beta signatures. General observations from the study: HLA-C-restricted CMV-specific TCR beta clonotypes were dominant in the ex vivo response. Of the TCR beta families, the public ones yielded a cumulative frequency that identified carriers of CMV plus the relevant HLA.

The CDR3 has 18 amino acids. Looked up from germline, CDR1 is MGHRA and CDR2 is YSYEKL. With 0 bases removed from V and 14 bases from J, the gap between germline ends came to 26 bases. Regarding this clonotype: Antigen specificity is unknown.

TCRdb re-derived calls from the reads in MiXCR, one entry per CDR3 protein. This table holds about 480,000 distinct CDR3 sequences, more than 30% found once. Sequenced here: cultured PBMCs, sampled from culture after CMV antigen stimulation. This rearrangement joins TRBV4-1 to TRBJ1-6; D gene unclear. The sequence came from a human donor in good health (CMV status not recorded). Some clones in this sample may be carry-over from other donors' samples. The CDR3 DNA sequence: TGCGCCAGCAGCCAAGATAGGGCAGGTGGGCCACTCGAGGTCACCCTCCACTTT. It encodes CASSQDRAGGPLEVTLHF.